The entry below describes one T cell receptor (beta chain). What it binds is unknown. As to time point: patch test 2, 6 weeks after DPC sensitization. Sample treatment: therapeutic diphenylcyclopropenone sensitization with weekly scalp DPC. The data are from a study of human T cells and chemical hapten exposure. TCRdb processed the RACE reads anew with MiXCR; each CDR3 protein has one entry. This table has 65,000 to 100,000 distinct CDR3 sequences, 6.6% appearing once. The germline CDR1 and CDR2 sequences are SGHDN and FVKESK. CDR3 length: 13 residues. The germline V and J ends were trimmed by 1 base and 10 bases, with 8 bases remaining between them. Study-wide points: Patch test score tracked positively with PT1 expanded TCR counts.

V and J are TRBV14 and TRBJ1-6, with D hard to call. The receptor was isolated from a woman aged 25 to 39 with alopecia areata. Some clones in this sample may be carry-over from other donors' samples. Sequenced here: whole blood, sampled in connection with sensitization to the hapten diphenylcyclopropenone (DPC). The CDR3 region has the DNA TGTGCCAGCAGCCAAGGAAAGTACTCACCCCTCCACTTT. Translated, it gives CASSQGKYSPLHF.